This TCR beta chain was obtained from a study of blood T cell repertoires in COVID-19. For the study at large: In each case, the material was cDNA or gDNA derived from T cells, B-cell-depleted T cells, or PBMCs.

Source study methods: Reference gene primer amplification gave nucleated cell count estimates. Measured with immunoSEQ multiplex PCR; TCRdb has only the in-frame clones, and not every one. V, J and clone size were drawn from that table, and D and trimming were deduced from the DNA. The table lists around 110,000 clones, around 80% of them singletons. The germline V and J ends were trimmed by 3 bases and 8 bases, with 14 bases remaining between them. The V gene's germline CDR1 is MNHEY and CDR2 SVGAGI. The CDR3 has 14 amino acids. This sequence was found in a man aged 65 to 79 with active or convalescent COVID-19. Specimen: peripheral blood. The rearrangement joins TRBV6-5 to TRBJ1-5; a possible D gene is TRBD1 (6 bases). The CDR3: CASSYRTGIKPQHF. The DNA of the CDR3 is TGTGCCAGCAGTTATAGAACAGGGATTAAGCCCCAGCATTTT.